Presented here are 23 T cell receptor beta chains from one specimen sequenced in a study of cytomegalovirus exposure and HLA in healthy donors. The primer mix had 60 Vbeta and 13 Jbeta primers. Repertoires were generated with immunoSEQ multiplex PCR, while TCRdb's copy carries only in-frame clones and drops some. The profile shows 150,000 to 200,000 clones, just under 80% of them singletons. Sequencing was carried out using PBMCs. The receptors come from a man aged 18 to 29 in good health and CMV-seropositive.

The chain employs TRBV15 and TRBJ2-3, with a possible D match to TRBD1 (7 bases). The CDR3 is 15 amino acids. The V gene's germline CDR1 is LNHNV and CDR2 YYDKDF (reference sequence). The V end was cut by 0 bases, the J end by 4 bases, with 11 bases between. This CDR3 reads CATSRDTGEADTQYF. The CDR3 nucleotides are TGTGCCACCAGCAGAGATACAGGGGAGGCAGATACGCAGTATTTT.

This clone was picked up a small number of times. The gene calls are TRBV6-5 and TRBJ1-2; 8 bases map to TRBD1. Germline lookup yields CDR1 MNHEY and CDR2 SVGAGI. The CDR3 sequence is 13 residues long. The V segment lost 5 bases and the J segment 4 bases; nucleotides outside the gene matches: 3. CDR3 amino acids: CASSPDRGYGYTF. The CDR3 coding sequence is TGTGCCAGCAGTCCAGACAGGGGCTATGGCTACACCTTC.

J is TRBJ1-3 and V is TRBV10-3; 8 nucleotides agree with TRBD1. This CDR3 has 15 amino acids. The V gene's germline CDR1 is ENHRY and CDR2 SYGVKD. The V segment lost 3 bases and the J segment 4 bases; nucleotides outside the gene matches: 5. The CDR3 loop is CAISEQGVPGNTIYF. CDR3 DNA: TGTGCCATCAGTGAACAGGGGGTTCCCGGAAACACCATATATTTT.

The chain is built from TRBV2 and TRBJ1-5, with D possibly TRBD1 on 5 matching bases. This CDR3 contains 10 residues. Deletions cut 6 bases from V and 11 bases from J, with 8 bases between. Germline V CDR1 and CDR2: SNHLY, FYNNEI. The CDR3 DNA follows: TGTGCCAGCAGGGCAGGGACCCAGCATTTT. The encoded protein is CASRAGTQHF.

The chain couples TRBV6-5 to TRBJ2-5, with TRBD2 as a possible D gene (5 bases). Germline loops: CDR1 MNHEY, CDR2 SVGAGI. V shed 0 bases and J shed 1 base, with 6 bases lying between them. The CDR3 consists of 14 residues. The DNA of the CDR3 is TGTGCCAGCAGTTACTCTCGGGGCCAAGAGACCCAGTACTTC. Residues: CASSYSRGQETQYF.

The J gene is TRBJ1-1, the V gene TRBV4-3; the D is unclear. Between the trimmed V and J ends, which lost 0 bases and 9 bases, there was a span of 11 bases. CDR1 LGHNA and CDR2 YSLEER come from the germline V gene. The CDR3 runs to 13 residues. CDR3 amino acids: CASSQDINSKAFF. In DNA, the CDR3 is TGCGCCAGCAGCCAAGATATTAACAGTAAAGCTTTCTTT.

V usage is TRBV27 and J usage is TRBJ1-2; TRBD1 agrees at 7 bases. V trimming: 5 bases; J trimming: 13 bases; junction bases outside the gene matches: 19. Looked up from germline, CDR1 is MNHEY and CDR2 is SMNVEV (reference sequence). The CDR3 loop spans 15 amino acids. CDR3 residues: CASSPSSGTATFSTF. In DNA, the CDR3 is TGTGCCAGCAGTCCCTCCTCCGGGACAGCTACCTTCTCCACCTTC.

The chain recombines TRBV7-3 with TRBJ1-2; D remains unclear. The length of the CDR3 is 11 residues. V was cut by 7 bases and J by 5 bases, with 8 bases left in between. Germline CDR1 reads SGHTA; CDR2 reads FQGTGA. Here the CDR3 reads CASTLSYGYTF. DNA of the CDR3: TGTGCCAGCACCTTGTCATATGGCTACACCTTC.

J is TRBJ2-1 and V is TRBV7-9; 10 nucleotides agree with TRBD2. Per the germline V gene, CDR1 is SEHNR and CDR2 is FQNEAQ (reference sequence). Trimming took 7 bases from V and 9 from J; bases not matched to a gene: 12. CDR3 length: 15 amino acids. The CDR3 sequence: CASILPAGGPSEQFF. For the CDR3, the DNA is TGTGCCAGCATCCTACCAGCGGGAGGGCCCAGTGAGCAGTTCTTC. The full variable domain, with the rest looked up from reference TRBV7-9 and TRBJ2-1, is DTGVSQNPRHKITKRGQNVTFRCDPISEHNRLYWYRQTLGQGPEFLTYFQNEAQLEKSRLLSDRFSAERPKGSFSTLEIQRTEQGDSAMYLCASILPAGGPSEQFFGPGTRLTVL.

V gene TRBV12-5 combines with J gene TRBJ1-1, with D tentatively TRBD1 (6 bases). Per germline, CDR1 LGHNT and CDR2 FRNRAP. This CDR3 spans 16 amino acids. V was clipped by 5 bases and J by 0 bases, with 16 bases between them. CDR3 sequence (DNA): TGTGCTAGTGGTCGCCGGACAGCTAAGATGAACACTGAAGCTTTCTTT. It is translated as CASGRRTAKMNTEAFF.

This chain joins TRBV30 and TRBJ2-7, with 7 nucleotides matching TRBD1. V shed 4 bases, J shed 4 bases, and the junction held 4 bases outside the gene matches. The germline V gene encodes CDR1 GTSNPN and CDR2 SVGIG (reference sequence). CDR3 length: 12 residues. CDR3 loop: CAWMTGPYEQYF. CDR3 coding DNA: TGTGCCTGGATGACAGGGCCGTACGAGCAGTACTTC.

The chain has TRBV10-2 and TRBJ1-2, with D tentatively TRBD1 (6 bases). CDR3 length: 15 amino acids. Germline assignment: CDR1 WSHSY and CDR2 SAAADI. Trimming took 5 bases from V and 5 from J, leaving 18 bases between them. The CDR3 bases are TGCGCCAGCAGTTGGCAGGGCCAGGGGTTTTATGGCTACACCTTC. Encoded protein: CASSWQGQGFYGYTF.

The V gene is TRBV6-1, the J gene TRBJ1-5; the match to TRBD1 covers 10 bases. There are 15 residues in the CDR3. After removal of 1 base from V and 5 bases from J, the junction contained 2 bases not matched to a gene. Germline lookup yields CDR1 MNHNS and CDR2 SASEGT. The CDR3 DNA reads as TGTGCCAGCAGTGAAGGGGACAGGGGATATCAGCCCCAGCATTTT. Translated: CASSEGDRGYQPQHF.

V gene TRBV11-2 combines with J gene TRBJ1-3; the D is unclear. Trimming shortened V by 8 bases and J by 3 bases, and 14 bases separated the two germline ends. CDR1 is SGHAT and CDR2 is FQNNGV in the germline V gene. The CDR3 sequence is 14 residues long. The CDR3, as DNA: TGTGCCAGCCGACCCGGGCGGGATGGAAACACCATATATTTT. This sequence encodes CASRPGRDGNTIYF.

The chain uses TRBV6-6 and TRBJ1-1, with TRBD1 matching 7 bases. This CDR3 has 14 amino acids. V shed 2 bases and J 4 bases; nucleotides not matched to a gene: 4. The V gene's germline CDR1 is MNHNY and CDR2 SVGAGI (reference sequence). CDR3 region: CASSYQDRSTEAFF. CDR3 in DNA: TGTGCCAGCAGTTACCAGGACAGGAGCACTGAAGCTTTCTTT.

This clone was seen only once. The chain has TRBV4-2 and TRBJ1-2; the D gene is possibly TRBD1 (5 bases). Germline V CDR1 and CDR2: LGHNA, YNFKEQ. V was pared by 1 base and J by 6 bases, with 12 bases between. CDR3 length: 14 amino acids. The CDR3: CASSQGIQGDGYTF. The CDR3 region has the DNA TGTGCCAGCAGCCAAGGAATCCAGGGCGATGGCTACACCTTC.

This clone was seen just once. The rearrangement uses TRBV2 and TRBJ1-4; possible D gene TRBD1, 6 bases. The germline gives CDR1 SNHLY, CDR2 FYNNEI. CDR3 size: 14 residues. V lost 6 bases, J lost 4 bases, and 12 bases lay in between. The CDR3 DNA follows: TGTGCCAGCAGCAACAGGGTCCTTAATGAAAAACTGTTTTTT. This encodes CASSNRVLNEKLFF.

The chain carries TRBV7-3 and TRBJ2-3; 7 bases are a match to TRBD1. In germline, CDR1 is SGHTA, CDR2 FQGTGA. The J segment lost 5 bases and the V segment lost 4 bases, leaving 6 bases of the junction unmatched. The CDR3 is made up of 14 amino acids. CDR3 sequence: CASSSKGGRDTQYF. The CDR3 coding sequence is TGTGCCAGCAGCTCAAAAGGGGGCCGAGATACGCAGTATTTT.

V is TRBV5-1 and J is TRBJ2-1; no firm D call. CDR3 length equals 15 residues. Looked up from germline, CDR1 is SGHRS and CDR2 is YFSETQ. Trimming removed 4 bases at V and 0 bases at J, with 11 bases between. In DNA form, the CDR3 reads TGCGCCAGCAGCCCGACAAGGTCCTCCTACAATGAGCAGTTCTTC. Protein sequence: CASSPTRSSYNEQFF.

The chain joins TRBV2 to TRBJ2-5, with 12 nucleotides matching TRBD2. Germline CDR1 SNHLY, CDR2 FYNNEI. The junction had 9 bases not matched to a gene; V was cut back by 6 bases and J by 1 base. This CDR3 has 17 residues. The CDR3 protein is CASSLDSGLAGQETQYF. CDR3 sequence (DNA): TGTGCCAGCAGCCTAGACTCGGGACTAGCGGGCCAAGAGACCCAGTACTTC.

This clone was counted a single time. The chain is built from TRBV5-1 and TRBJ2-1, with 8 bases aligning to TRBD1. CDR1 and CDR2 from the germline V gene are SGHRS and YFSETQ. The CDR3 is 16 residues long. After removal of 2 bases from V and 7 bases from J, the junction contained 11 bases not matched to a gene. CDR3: CASSLRQGSDLNEQFF. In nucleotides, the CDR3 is TGCGCCAGCAGCTTAAGACAGGGGTCAGATTTGAATGAGCAGTTCTTC.

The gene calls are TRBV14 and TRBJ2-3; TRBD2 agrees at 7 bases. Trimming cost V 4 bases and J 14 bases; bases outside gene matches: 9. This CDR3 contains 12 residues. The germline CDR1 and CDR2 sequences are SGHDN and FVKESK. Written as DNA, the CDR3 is TGTGCCAGCAGCCTTCCTGCGGGAGCCCCGTATTTT. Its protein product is CASSLPAGAPYF. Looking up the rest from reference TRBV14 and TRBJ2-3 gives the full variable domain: EAGVTQFPSHSVIEKGQTVTLRCDPISGHDNLYWYRRVMGKEIKFLLHFVKESKQDESGMPNNRFLAERTGGTYSTLKVQPAELEDSGVYFCASSLPAGAPYFGPGTRLTVL.

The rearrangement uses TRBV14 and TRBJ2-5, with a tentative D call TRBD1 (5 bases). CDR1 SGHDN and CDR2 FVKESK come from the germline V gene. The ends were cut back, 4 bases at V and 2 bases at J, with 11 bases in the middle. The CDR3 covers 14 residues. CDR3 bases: TGTGCCAGCAGCCCAGGGTATGGGCAAGAGACCCAGTACTTC. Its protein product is CASSPGYGQETQYF. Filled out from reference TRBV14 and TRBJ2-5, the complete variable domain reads EAGVTQFPSHSVIEKGQTVTLRCDPISGHDNLYWYRRVMGKEIKFLLHFVKESKQDESGMPNNRFLAERTGGTYSTLKVQPAELEDSGVYFCASSPGYGQETQYFGPGTRLLVL.